One T cell receptor (beta chain) is described in this entry. These data are taken from a study of blood T cell repertoires in COVID-19. Study information: From T cells, B-cell-depleted T cells, or PBMCs came the material, which was cDNA or gDNA.

The Seattle patients joined while their infection was active and were tracked longitudinally afterward. This CDR3 has 14 amino acids. V lost 2 bases to trimming and J lost 4 bases, with 11 bases between them. Germline V gives CDR1 MNHEY, CDR2 SMNVEV (reference sequence). The repertoire was sequenced with immunoSEQ multiplex PCR; TCRdb's copy has only in-frame clones and lacks some. The sample has fewer than 250,000 clones; about nine tenths are singletons. Sequencing input: peripheral blood. The receptor comes from a man aged 25-45 years with COVID-19, enrolled during active disease. The V call is TRBV27, the J call TRBJ1-1; the D gene is possibly TRBD1 (5 bases). CDR3 residues: CASSLGGRGTEAFF. CDR3 bases: TGTGCCAGCAGTTTAGGAGGGAGGGGCACTGAAGCTTTCTTT.